Described below is a single TCR beta chain sequence and its context. The sample is drawn from a study of blood T cell repertoires in COVID-19. The germline CDR1 and CDR2 sequences are SGHRS and YFSETQ. The V and J ends lost 0 bases and 4 bases respectively, with 5 bases between them. The CDR3 has 13 amino acids. Clones were sequenced by immunoSEQ multiplex PCR, and TCRdb holds only the in-frame ones, with some missing. The table lists about 59,000 clones, around 70% of them singletons, with more than 15% in the top ten. The receptor's source is a woman aged 50 to 60 with active or convalescent COVID-19. The J gene is TRBJ1-3, the V gene TRBV5-1, with D perhaps matching TRBD1 (5 bases). Sequencing used peripheral blood. Here the CDR3 DNA reads TGCGCCAGCAGCTTGGGACAGGGAAACACCATATATTTT. It yields the protein CASSLGQGNTIYF.